The 21 T cell receptor beta chains reported below all come from one sample, sequenced in a study of blood T cell repertoires in COVID-19. TCRdb's table, derived via immunoSEQ multiplex PCR, lists solely in-frame clones and lacks some. The sample shows 120,000 or so clones, about nine tenths of them seen only once. What was sequenced was peripheral blood. These receptors came from a man aged 45 to 65 with active COVID-19.

The rearrangement uses TRBV3-1 (or the pseudogene TRBV3-2) and TRBJ2-5, with D possibly TRBD2 on 5 matching bases. The CDR3 consists of 13 residues. V gave up 5 bases and J gave up 1 base, with 8 bases separating them. CDR1 and CDR2 from the germline V gene are LGHDT and YNNKEL (reference sequence). DNA for the CDR3: TGTGCCAGCAGCGCACGGGGCCAAGAGACCCAGTACTTC. Amino acid sequence: CASSARGQETQYF.

The rearrangement joins TRBV4-1 to TRBJ1-4; D not resolved. CDR1 is MGHRA and CDR2 is YSYEKL in the germline V gene. The CDR3 covers 14 residues. The germline V and J ends were trimmed by 1 base and 7 bases, with 10 bases remaining between them. CDR3 region: CASSQAGKGEKLFF. The CDR3 DNA is TGCGCCAGCAGCCAAGCGGGGAAGGGTGAAAAACTGTTTTTT.

This sequence joins TRBV2 and TRBJ1-5; weak D call: TRBD1 (6 bases). Germline CDR1 reads SNHLY; CDR2 reads FYNNEI. Trimming left V 4 bases short and J 3 bases short, with 16 bases between. This CDR3 has 16 residues. CDR3 in DNA: TGTGCCAGCAGTGCTACAGGGCGAAGATTCAATCAGCCCCAGCATTTT. Translated: CASSATGRRFNQPQHF.

V is TRBV6-2 or TRBV6-3 and J is TRBJ2-2; D perhaps matches TRBD1 (5 bases). This CDR3 has 16 residues. Trimming took off 2 bases at V and 7 bases at J, with 17 bases between the two ends. Germline V gene sequence: CDR1 MNHEY, CDR2 SVGEGT. The DNA for the CDR3 is TGTGCCAGCAGTTACCGCAAGTTTCAGGGAAACGGGGAGCTGTTTTTT. Translation gives CASSYRKFQGNGELFF.

V is TRBV7-3 and J is TRBJ2-1; 7 bases are a match to TRBD2. The germline CDR1 and CDR2 sequences are SGHTA and FQGTGA. J gave up 10 bases and V 5 bases, and 8 bases lay outside the gene matches. The CDR3 totals 13 residues. The CDR3 loop is CASSQTLAEEQFF. DNA for the CDR3: TGTGCCAGCAGCCAGACCCTAGCGGAGGAGCAGTTCTTC. Complete variable domain (other parts from reference TRBV7-3 and TRBJ2-1): GAGVSQTPSNKVTEKGKYVELRCDPISGHTALYWYRQSLGQGPEFLIYFQGTGAADDSGLPNDRFFAVRPEGSVSTLKIQRTERGDSAVYLCASSQTLAEEQFFGPGTRLTVL.

The chain carries TRBV27 and TRBJ2-1, with no clear D. Trimming stripped 6 bases from V and 6 bases from J, with 9 bases between. This CDR3 contains 12 residues. CDR1 and CDR2 from the germline V gene are MNHEY and SMNVEV (reference sequence). The CDR3 loop is CASSDIANEQFF. Written as DNA, the CDR3 is TGTGCCAGCAGCGACATTGCCAATGAGCAGTTCTTC.

The CDR3 DNA is TGTGCCAGCAGTTACCTTACTGGTTACGAGCAGTACTTC. This translates into CASSYLTGYEQYF. V and J are TRBV6-5 and TRBJ2-7; D gene uncertain. From germline, CDR1 is MNHEY and CDR2 SVGAGI. There are 13 residues in the CDR3. Trimming took off 2 bases at V and 4 bases at J, with 9 bases between the two ends.

V usage is TRBV2 and J usage is TRBJ1-1; D gene ambiguous. V was cut by 6 bases and J by 3 bases, with 14 bases left in between. CDR3 size: 14 residues. The germline V gene has CDR1 SNHLY and CDR2 FYNNEI. CDR3 sequence (DNA): TGTGCCAGCAGACGGGAGGGTTTTGACACTGAAGCTTTCTTT. Protein product: CASRREGFDTEAFF.

The gene calls are TRBV10-1 and TRBJ2-1; possible D gene TRBD2, 5 bases. This CDR3 comprises 15 residues. Germline V gene lookup returns CDR1 WNHNN and CDR2 SYGVQD (reference sequence). Trimming took 3 bases from V and 1 from J, leaving 10 bases between them. This CDR3 is CASSDAGVSYNEQFF. DNA for the CDR3: TGCGCCAGCAGTGATGCCGGGGTATCCTACAATGAGCAGTTCTTC.

This chain connects TRBV5-4 to TRBJ2-7, with 9 bases that match TRBD1. This CDR3 has 19 residues. V lost 4 bases, J lost 0 bases, and 17 bases stayed unmatched. Germline V gives CDR1 SGHNT, CDR2 YYREEE (reference sequence). The CDR3 loop reads CASSPVATGGFSFSYEQYV. In nucleotides, the CDR3 is TGTGCCAGCAGCCCGGTAGCCACAGGGGGCTTTTCCTTCTCCTACGAGCAGTACGTC.

The chain recombines TRBV3-1 (or the pseudogene TRBV3-2) with TRBJ2-1; D remains ambiguous. The CDR3 covers 15 residues. Germline CDR1 is LGHDT and CDR2 is YNNKEL (reference sequence). With 1 base removed from V and 6 bases from J, the gap between germline ends came to 13 bases. CDR3 amino acids: CASSQGSVNFNEQFF. The CDR3 coding sequence is TGTGCCAGCAGCCAAGGTAGTGTAAACTTCAATGAGCAGTTCTTC.

The V and J genes are TRBV4-1 and TRBJ1-1; no clear D gene. CDR1 and CDR2 (germline): MGHRA, YSYEKL. The CDR3 is 15 amino acids. The V gene lost 3 bases and the J gene lost 5 bases, with 16 bases spanning the gap. The CDR3 nucleotides read TGCGCCAGCAGCCAGGAGGCCCCTGGAGGGACTGAAGCTTTCTTT. As protein: CASSQEAPGGTEAFF.

The J gene is TRBJ2-5, the V gene TRBV7-8, with 8 bases matching TRBD2. Germline lookup yields CDR1 SGHVS and CDR2 FQNEAQ. The CDR3 sequence is 14 residues long. The V gene end was trimmed by 0 bases and the J gene end by 4 bases; junction bases not matched to a gene: 1. This chain's CDR3 is CASSLAGLVETQYF. DNA for the CDR3: TGTGCCAGCAGCTTAGCGGGACTAGTAGAGACCCAGTACTTC.

V gene TRBV2 combines with J gene TRBJ1-3; 9 nucleotides align to TRBD1. V was clipped by 6 bases and J by 0 bases; unmatched bases: 3. CDR3 length: 15 amino acids. The germline CDR1 and CDR2 sequences are SNHLY and FYNNEI. The CDR3 DNA sequence: TGTGCCAGCAGAGAGACAGGGGGCTCTGGAAACACCATATATTTT. Protein product: CASRETGGSGNTIYF.

J is TRBJ2-3 and V is TRBV18; D is perhaps TRBD1 (6 bases). V lost 1 base to trimming and J lost 1 base, with 12 bases between them. This CDR3 has 16 amino acids. Germline V lookup: CDR1 KGHSH, CDR2 LQKENI. In DNA form, the CDR3 reads TGTGCCAGCTCACCACAAGGGGGAGCCGGCACAGATACGCAGTATTTT. This codes for CASSPQGGAGTDTQYF.

This sequence joins TRBV12-2 and TRBJ1-4. TRBV12-2 constitutes a pseudogene. The CDR3 is made up of 16 amino acids. CDR3 residues: CASRFERILICGKLFF. For the CDR3, the DNA is TGTGCAAGTCGCTTCGAACGGATTCTTATTTGCGGAAAACTGTTTTTT.

The chain joins TRBV5-4 to TRBJ2-5; TRBD1 agrees at 11 bases. There are 17 residues in the CDR3. CDR1 is SGHNT, CDR2 YYREEE, per germline (reference sequence). V lost 4 bases, J lost 6 bases, and 14 bases stayed unmatched. CDR3 coding DNA: TGTGCCAGCAGCCCAGGACAGGGGGCAGCGGTTGGGCAGACCCAGTACTTC. The encoded protein is CASSPGQGAAVGQTQYF. Using reference TRBV5-4 and TRBJ2-5 for the parts outside the CDR3, the full variable domain is ETGVTQSPTHLIKTRGQQVTLRCSSQSGHNTVSWYQQALGQGPQFIFQYYREEENGRGNFPPRFSGLQFPNYSSELNVNALELDDSALYLCASSPGQGAAVGQTQYFGPGTRLLVL.

The J gene is TRBJ2-1, the V gene TRBV5-1; 10 bases map to TRBD2. CDR1 is SGHRS and CDR2 is YFSETQ in the germline V gene. This CDR3 contains 15 residues. With V trimmed by 2 bases and J by 9 bases, 8 bases remained unmatched. CDR3 protein: CASSFQSGGAREQFF. Written as DNA, the CDR3 is TGCGCCAGCAGCTTTCAGAGCGGGGGGGCACGTGAGCAGTTCTTC.

CDR3 sequence (DNA): TGTGCCAGCAGACCGGACAGGGGCCGCAACGAGCAGTACGTC. It codes for CASRPDRGRNEQYV. The V call is TRBV6-5, the J call TRBJ2-7; TRBD1 aligns across 9 bases. CDR1 MNHEY and CDR2 SVGAGI come from the germline V gene. Trimming at V came to 6 bases and at J to 5 bases, leaving 8 bases not matched to a gene. This CDR3 region has 14 residues.

This clone was observed a few times. V usage is TRBV2 and J usage is TRBJ1-6; no firm D call. CDR3 length: 13 residues. Germline V gene sequence: CDR1 SNHLY, CDR2 FYNNEI. Trimming cost V 11 bases and J 8 bases, with 16 bases left between them. DNA of the CDR3: TGTGCCGCCAATCGGGGTATGCATTCACCCCTCCACTTT. Residues: CAANRGMHSPLHF.

V is TRBV20-1 and J is TRBJ1-4; D is possibly TRBD1 (5 bases). The CDR3 sequence is 13 residues long. V was cut by 3 bases and J by 3 bases, with 8 bases left in between. CDR1 is DFQATT, CDR2 SNEGSKA, per germline (reference sequence). In nucleotides, the CDR3 is TGCAGTGCTAGTCAGGGTCCTAATGAAAAACTGTTTTTT. Its translation: CSASQGPNEKLFF.